This T cell receptor (beta chain) was identified during a study of blood T cell repertoires in COVID-19. About the study: Whether acute or convalescent, the COVID-19 samples came from the United States, Italy and Spain. The cDNA or gDNA used as material had been derived from T cells, B-cell-depleted T cells, or PBMCs.

This CDR3 contains 14 residues. V was shortened by 3 bases and J by 8 bases, with 14 bases between the two germline ends. From germline, CDR1 is SGHNT and CDR2 YYREEE (reference sequence). In the original analysis: The assay estimated nucleated cells by amplifying reference gene primers. The protocol was immunoSEQ multiplex PCR, while the TCRdb copy is restricted to in-frame clones and leaves out a portion. Clonal size and the V and J genes are those of that table, whereas D and trimming came from the DNA. The data hold roughly 380,000 clones, with roughly 85% observed a single time. This sequence joins TRBV5-4 and TRBJ1-4; tentative D call: TRBD1 (6 bases). Input material: peripheral blood. The sequence was obtained from a woman under 30 with acute or convalescent COVID-19. Here the CDR3 DNA reads TGTGCCAGCAGCTATAATTCAGGGGTGGAAAAACTGTTTTTT. Translating gives CASSYNSGVEKLFF.